This TCR beta chain was captured by sequencing in a study of blood T cell repertoires in COVID-19. The method was immunoSEQ multiplex PCR; TCRdb's version includes in-frame clones alone and lacks a portion of them. This sample has under 50,000 clones, with less than 85% found just once. This CDR3 has 14 residues. Germline V lookup: CDR1 SGHRS, CDR2 YFSETQ. J was trimmed by 0 bases and V by 4 bases; bases with no gene match: 0. Sequenced material: peripheral blood. This receptor was obtained from a man in his sixties or seventies with acute or convalescent COVID-19. V and J are TRBV5-1 and TRBJ1-2; 10 nucleotides line up with TRBD1. The CDR3 region has the DNA TGCGCCAGCAGCGGACAGGGGGCTAACTATGGCTACACCTTC. Its translation is CASSGQGANYGYTF.